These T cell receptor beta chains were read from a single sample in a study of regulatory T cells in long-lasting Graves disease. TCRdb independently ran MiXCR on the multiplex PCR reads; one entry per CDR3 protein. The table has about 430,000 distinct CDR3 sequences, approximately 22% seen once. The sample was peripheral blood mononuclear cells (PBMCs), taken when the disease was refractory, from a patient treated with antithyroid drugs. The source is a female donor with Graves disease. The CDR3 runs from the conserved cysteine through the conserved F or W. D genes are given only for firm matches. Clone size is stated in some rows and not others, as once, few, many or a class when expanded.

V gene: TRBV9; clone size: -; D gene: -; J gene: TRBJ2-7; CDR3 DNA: TGTGCCAGCAGCGTAGGTTGGGGCACCGTCTACGAGCAGTACTTC; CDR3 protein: CASSVGWGTVYEQYF
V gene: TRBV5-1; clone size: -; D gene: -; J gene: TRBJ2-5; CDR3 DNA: TGCGCCAGCAGCCGTGCCAGCGTTAGAGAGACCCAGTACTTC; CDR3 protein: CASSRASVRETQYF
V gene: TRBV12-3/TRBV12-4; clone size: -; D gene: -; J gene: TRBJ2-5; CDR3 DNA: TGTGCCAGCAAACTGGGGGCAGGGCTGGGGGAGACCCAGTACTTC; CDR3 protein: CASKLGAGLGETQYF
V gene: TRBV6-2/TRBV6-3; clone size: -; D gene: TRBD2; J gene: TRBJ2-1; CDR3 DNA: TGTGCCAGCAGTACTCTAGCGGGAGGGCCTTTTGAGCAGTTCTTC; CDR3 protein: CASSTLAGGPFEQFF
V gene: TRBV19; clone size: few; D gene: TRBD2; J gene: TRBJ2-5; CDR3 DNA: TGTGCCAGTAGTATAGATGGAAGGGGGCTAGCGGGACAAGAGACCCAGTACTTC; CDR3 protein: CASSIDGRGLAGQETQYF
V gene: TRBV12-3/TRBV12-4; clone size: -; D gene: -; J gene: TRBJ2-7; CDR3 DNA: TGTGCCAGCAGTTCCCAGGACATTTACGAGCAGTACTTC; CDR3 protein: CASSSQDIYEQYF
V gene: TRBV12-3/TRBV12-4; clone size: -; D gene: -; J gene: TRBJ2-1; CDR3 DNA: TGTGCCAGCACACAGGATCCTTACAATGAGCAGTTCTTC; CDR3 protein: CASTQDPYNEQFF
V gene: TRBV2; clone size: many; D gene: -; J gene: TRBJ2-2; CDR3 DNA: TGTGCCAGCATCGCAGGGGTGACCGGGGAGCTGTTTTTT; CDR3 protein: CASIAGVTGELFF
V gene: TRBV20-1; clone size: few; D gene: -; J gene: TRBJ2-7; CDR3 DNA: TGCAGTGCTGGAACTCCTGGGAAATCCTACGAGCAGTACTTC; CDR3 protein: CSAGTPGKSYEQYF
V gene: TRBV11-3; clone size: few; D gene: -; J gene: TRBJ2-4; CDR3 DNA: TGTGCCAGCAGCCGAGGACCGGGCAAAAACATTCAGTACTTC; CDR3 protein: CASSRGPGKNIQYF
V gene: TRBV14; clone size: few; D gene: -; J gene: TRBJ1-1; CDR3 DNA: TGTGCCAGCAGCCAAGTCGAGGGTACTGAAGCTTTCTTT; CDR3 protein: CASSQVEGTEAFF
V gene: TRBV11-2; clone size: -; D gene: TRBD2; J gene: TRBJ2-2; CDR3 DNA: TGTGCCAGCAGCTCCGGGACTAGCGGGAGGGCCGGCACCGGGGAGCTGTTTTTT; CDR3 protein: CASSSGTSGRAGTGELFF
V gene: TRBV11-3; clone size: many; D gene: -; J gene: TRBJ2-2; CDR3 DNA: TGTGCCAGCAGCTCCGCTCCGCGGGAGCTGTTTTTT; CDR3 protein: CASSSAPRELFF
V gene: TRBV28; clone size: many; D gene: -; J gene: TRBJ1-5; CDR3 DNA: TGTGCCAGCAGTCCCTTCTCCAATCAGCCCCAGCATTTT; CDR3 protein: CASSPFSNQPQHF
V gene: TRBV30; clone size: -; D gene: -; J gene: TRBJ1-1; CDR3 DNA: TGTGCCTGGACTAAGATCGATCGATGGACTGAAGCTTTCTTT; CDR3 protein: CAWTKIDRWTEAFF
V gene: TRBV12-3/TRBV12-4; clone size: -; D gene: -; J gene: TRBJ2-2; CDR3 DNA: TGTGCCAGCAGTTCGGCCCTGACTGGGGAGCTGTCTTTT; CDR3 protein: CASSSALTGELSF
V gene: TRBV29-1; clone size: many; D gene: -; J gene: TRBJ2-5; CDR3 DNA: TGCAGCGTTCAATTGGGGGAAGAGACCCAGTACTTC; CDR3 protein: CSVQLGEETQYF
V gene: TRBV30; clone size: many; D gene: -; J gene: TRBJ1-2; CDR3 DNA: TGTGCCTGGAGTACTACAGGGCATTATGGCTACACCTTC; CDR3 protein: CAWSTTGHYGYTF
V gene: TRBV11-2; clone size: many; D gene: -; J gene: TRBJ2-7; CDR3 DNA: TGTGCCAGCAGCCAGGGCACCTCCTACGAGCAGTACTTC; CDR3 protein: CASSQGTSYEQYF
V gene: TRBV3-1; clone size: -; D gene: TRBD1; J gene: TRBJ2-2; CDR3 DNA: TGTGCCAGCAGCCTCGGACAGGCCAGTACCGGGGAGCTGTTTTTT; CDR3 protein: CASSLGQASTGELFF
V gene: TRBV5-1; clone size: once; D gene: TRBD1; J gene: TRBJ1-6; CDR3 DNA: TGCGCCAGCAGTTCTTCCGGGACAGGGGTTTATTCACCCCTCCACTTT; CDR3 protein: CASSSSGTGVYSPLHF
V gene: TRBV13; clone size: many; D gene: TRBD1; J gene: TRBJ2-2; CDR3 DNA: TGTGCCAGCAGCTTAGAGGGACAGGCGAACACCGGGGAGCTGTTTTTT; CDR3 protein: CASSLEGQANTGELFF
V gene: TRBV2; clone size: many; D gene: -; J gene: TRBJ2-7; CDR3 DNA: TGTGCCAGCATGGGGGGAGTCCACGAGCAGTACTTC; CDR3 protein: CASMGGVHEQYF
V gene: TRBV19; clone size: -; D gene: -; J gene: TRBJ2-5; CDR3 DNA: TGTGCCAGTTCGTCCCTCCAAGAGACCCAGTACTTC; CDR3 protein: CASSSLQETQYF
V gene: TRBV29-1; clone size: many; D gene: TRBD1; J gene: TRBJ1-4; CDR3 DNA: TGCAGCGCGGGGACAGGGAGAAATGAAAAACTGTTTTTT; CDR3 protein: CSAGTGRNEKLFF
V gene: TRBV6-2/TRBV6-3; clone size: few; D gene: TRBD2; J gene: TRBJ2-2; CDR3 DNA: TGTGCCAGCAGAGGGCTAGCGGATCACACCGGGGAGCTGTTTTTT; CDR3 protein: CASRGLADHTGELFF
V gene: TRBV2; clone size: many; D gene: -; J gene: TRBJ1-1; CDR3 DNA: TGTGCCAGCATATTTGACGTAACCACTGAAGCTTTCTTT; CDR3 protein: CASIFDVTTEAFF
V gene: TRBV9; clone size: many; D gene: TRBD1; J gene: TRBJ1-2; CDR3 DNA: TGTGCCAGCAGCGGGCAACAGGGGAACTATGGCTACACCTTC; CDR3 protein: CASSGQQGNYGYTF
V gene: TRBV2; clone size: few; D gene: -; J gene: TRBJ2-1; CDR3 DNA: TGTGCCAGCAGCTTAATCGGTGGGGGATACGATAATGAGCAGTTCTTC; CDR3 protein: CASSLIGGGYDNEQFF
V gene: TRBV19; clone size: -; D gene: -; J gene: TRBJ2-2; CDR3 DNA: TGTGCCAGTAGTGCTGTTGGCACCGGGGAGCTGTTTTTT; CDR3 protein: CASSAVGTGELFF
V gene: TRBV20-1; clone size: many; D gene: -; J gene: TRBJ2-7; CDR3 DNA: TGCAGTGCCAATCTGGGCTACGAGCAGTACTTC; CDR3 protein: CSANLGYEQYF
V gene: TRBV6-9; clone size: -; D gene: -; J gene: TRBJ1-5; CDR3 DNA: TGTGCCAGCAGTTACCCCCCGGGGGGACCCAATCAGCCCCAGCATTTT; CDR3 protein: CASSYPPGGPNQPQHF
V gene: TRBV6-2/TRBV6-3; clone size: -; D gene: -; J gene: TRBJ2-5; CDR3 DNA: TGTGCCAGCAGTTTTTCGCCCGAGGCTTCCGTAGTGGAGACCCAGTACTTC; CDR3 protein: CASSFSPEASVVETQYF
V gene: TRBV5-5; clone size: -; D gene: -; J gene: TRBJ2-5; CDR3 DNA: TGTGCCAGCAGCCGTGAGGAAGAGACCCAGTACTTC; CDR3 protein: CASSREEETQYF
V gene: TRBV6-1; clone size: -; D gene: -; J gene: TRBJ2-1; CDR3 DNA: TGTGCCAGCAGTGAATGGGTGGGAAATGAGCAGTTCTTC; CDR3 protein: CASSEWVGNEQFF
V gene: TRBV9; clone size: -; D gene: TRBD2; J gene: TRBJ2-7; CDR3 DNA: TGTGCCAGCAGCGTAGCGGGAGGAGGCTACGAGCAGTACTTC; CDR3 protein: CASSVAGGGYEQYF
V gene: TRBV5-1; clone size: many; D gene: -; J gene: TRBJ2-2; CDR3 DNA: TGTGCCAGCAGCTTAGTTGACACCGGGGAGCTGTTTTTT; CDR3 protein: CASSLVDTGELFF
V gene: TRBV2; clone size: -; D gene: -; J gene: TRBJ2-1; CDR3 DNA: TGTGCCAGCAGTCAAAAGGTCATTTCCTCCTACAATGAGCAGTTCTTC; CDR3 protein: CASSQKVISSYNEQFF
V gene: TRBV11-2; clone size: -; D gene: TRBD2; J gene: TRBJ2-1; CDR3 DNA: TGTGCCAGCAGCCACCCCCTGGCTAGCGGGAGGGAGAATGAGCAGTTCTTC; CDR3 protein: CASSHPLASGRENEQFF
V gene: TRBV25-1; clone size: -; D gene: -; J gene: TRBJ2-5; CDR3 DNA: TGTGCCAGCAGTGAATATGGCGGGGCAGATCAAGAGACCCAGTACTTC; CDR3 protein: CASSEYGGADQETQYF
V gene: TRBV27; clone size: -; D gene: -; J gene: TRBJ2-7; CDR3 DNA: TGTGCCAGCAGTTTAAAGTTTTCGGAAGGTTACGAGCAGTACTTC; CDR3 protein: CASSLKFSEGYEQYF
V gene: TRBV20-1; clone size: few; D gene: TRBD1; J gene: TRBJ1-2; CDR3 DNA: TGCAGTGCTAGAGACCTCCTCCTCTCGACAGGGACCTATGGCTACACCTTC; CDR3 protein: CSARDLLLSTGTYGYTF
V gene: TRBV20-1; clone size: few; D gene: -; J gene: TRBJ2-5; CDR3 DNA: TGCAGTGCTACAGGGTCCGGCCAAGAGACCCAGTACTTC; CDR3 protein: CSATGSGQETQYF
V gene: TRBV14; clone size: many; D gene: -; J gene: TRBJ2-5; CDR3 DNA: TGTGCCAGCAGCCAATTGGGGCAGGGGCAAGAGACCCAGTACTTC; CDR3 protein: CASSQLGQGQETQYF
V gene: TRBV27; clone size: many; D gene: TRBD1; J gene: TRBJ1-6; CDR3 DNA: TGTGCCAGCACCTCTGTAGACAGGGTTAATTCACCCCTCCACTTT; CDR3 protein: CASTSVDRVNSPLHF
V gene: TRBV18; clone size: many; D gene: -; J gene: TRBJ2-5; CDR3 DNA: TGTGCCAGCTCACCACTTGCTAGCTCAGAGACCCAGTACTTC; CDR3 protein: CASSPLASSETQYF
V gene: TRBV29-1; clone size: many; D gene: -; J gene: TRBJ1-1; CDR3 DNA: TGCAGCGTTGAAGACAGGGGTGCTGAAGCTTTCTTT; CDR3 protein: CSVEDRGAEAFF
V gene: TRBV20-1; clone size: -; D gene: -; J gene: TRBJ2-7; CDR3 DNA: TGCAGTGCTAGAGACCAGGGCTACGAGCAGTACTTC; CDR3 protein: CSARDQGYEQYF
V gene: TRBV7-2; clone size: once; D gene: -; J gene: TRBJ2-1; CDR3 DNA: TGTGCCAGCAGCTTACTGCCTGAGCAGTTCTTC; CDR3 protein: CASSLLPEQFF
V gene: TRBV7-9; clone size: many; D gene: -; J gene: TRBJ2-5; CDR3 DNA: TGTGCCAGCAGCTCGGGGGAGACCCAGTACTTC; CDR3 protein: CASSSGETQYF
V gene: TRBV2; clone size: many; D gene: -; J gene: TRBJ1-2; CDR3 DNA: TGTGCCAGCAGTGAAGCGCTTCGTGGGAGACGTGGCTACACCTTC; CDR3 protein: CASSEALRGRRGYTF
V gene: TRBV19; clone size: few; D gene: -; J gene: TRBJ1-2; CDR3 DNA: TGTGCCAGTAGTGCGGGAGCCATGAACTATGGCTACACCTTC; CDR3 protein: CASSAGAMNYGYTF
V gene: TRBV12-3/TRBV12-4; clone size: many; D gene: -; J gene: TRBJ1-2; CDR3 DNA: TGTGCCAGCAGTTTGGATCGTCGAAACAGCCACTATGGCTACACCTTC; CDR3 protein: CASSLDRRNSHYGYTF
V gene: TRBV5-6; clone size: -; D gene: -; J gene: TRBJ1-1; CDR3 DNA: TGTGCCAGCAGCCCCGGACAGAATGAAGCTTTCTTT; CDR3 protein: CASSPGQNEAFF
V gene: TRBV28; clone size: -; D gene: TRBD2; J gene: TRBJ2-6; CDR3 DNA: TGTGCCAGCAGTTCGTGGCTAGCGGGGGAAGGGGCCAACGTCCTGACTTTC; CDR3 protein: CASSSWLAGEGANVLTF
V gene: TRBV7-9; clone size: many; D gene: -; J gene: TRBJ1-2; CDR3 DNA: TGTGCCAGCAGTACCCGCCGGGGCAGGGGAGTTGAAGGCTACACCTTC; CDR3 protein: CASSTRRGRGVEGYTF
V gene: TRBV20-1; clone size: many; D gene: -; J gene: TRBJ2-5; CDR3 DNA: TGCAGTGCTAGGAAGGGCACGATAAAAGAGACCCAGTACTTC; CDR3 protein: CSARKGTIKETQYF
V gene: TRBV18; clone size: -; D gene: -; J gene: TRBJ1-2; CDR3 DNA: TGTGCCAGCTCACCAGGGTCCACCAGCAGTGCTGGCTACACCTTC; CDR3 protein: CASSPGSTSSAGYTF